This TCR beta chain was documented in a study of cytomegalovirus exposure and HLA in healthy donors. V lost 3 bases and J 9 bases, leaving 18 bases between the germline ends. Germline V lookup: CDR1 SGHVS, CDR2 FQNEAQ. The length of the CDR3 is 15 residues. Researchers ran the PCR with 60 Vbeta and 13 Jbeta primers. Sequenced by immunoSEQ multiplex PCR; TCRdb stores in-frame clones only, minus some. The sample records fewer than 90,000 clones, around 80% being singletons. Material for sequencing was PBMCs. This sequence joins TRBV7-8 and TRBJ2-1; possible D gene TRBD2, 5 bases. This receptor was identified in a male donor in good health and CMV-seropositive. In DNA, the CDR3 is TGTGCCAGCAGCTTTGGGGAGCCCTTAGGCACTGAGCAGTTCTTC. It yields the protein CASSFGEPLGTEQFF. Full variable domain (rest looked up from reference TRBV7-8 and TRBJ2-1): GAGVSQSPRYKVAKRGQDVALRCDPISGHVSLFWYQQALGQGPEFLTYFQNEAQLDKSGLPSDRFFAERPEGSVSTLKIQRTQQEDSAVYLCASSFGEPLGTEQFFGPGTRLTVL.